These 27 T cell receptor beta chains share one sample of origin, sequenced in a study of cytomegalovirus exposure and HLA in healthy donors. The PCR used 60 Vbeta and 13 Jbeta primers. Measured with immunoSEQ multiplex PCR; TCRdb has only the in-frame clones, and not every one. This table holds about 160,000 clones, around four fifths found once. The sequencing sample was made of PBMCs. These receptors all stem from a man in his forties or fifties in good health and CMV-seropositive.

The chain employs TRBV29-1 and TRBJ2-1; TRBD2 agrees at 13 bases. The J segment lost 5 bases and the V segment lost 8 bases, leaving 9 bases of the junction unmatched. CDR1 and CDR2 (germline): SQVTM, ANQGSEA. The CDR3 runs to 15 residues. The CDR3 here is CSSSFGTSGNNEQFF. In nucleotides, the CDR3 is TGCAGCTCCTCCTTTGGGACTAGCGGGAACAATGAGCAGTTCTTC.

V usage is TRBV5-1 and J usage is TRBJ2-5; 7 bases agree with TRBD1. With 4 bases clipped from V and 3 bases from J, the junction kept 9 bases outside the gene matches. This CDR3 is built from 15 residues. Germline V CDR1 and CDR2: SGHRS, YFSETQ. Here the CDR3 DNA reads TGCGCCAGCAGCCCCTCAAGACAGGGCGAAGAGACCCAGTACTTC. Amino acids: CASSPSRQGEETQYF.

The genes are TRBV18 and TRBJ2-1; D is possibly TRBD2 (5 bases). CDR1 is KGHSH and CDR2 is LQKENI in the germline V gene. CDR3 length: 15 amino acids. V was shortened by 6 bases and J by 5 bases, with 17 bases between the two germline ends. CDR3 coding DNA: TGTGCCAGCTCCACGGGAATAGCGTATAACAATGAGCAGTTCTTC. It yields the protein CASSTGIAYNNEQFF.

A few counts support this clone. The J gene is TRBJ1-2, the V gene TRBV28; 7 bases agree with TRBD1. This CDR3 has 14 amino acids. J lost 7 bases, V lost 5 bases, and 10 bases had no gene match. Per the germline V gene, CDR1 is MDHEN and CDR2 is SYDVKM. The DNA of the CDR3 is TGTGCCAGCAGTGATTCAGACAGGGCGAGTGGCTACACCTTC. Protein: CASSDSDRASGYTF.

Comments on this clone: This specimen includes other DNA sequences encoding the same CDR3. The chain joins TRBV9 to TRBJ2-1, with 9 bases identical to TRBD2. This CDR3 comprises 15 residues. Germline V CDR1 and CDR2: SGDLS, YYNGEE. V shed 2 bases and J 4 bases; nucleotides not matched to a gene: 4. The CDR3, as DNA: TGTGCCAGCAGCGTGACTAGCGGCAGTTACAATGAGCAGTTCTTC. Its translation is CASSVTSGSYNEQFF.

The chain combines TRBV28 with TRBJ1-2, with a tentative D call TRBD1 (5 bases). Trimming took 2 bases from V and 3 from J, leaving 16 bases between them. Germline assignment: CDR1 MDHEN and CDR2 SYDVKM. The CDR3 loop spans 16 amino acids. The CDR3: CASSLKPQGADYGYTF. CDR3 DNA sequence: TGTGCCAGCAGTTTAAAGCCCCAGGGCGCTGACTATGGCTACACCTTC.

The V and J genes are TRBV9 and TRBJ2-7, with TRBD1 matching over 7 bases. After removal of 0 bases from V and 3 bases from J, the junction contained 6 bases not matched to a gene. This CDR3 has 15 residues. Germline values: CDR1 SGDLS, CDR2 YYNGEE. The CDR3 sequence: CASSVAQGTIYEQYF. The CDR3 DNA follows: TGTGCCAGCAGCGTAGCACAGGGGACGATCTACGAGCAGTACTTC.

This rearrangement joins TRBV7-2 to TRBJ2-3; D not certain. Germline CDR1 SGHTA, CDR2 FQGNSA. V was clipped by 1 base and J by 0 bases, with 8 bases between them. This CDR3 contains 15 residues. The CDR3 sequence: CASSLGPTSTDTQYF. The DNA for the CDR3 is TGTGCCAGCAGCTTAGGACCGACTAGCACAGATACGCAGTATTTT.

The V call is TRBV10-3, the J call TRBJ2-5; D possibly corresponds to TRBD1 (6 bases). CDR1 and CDR2 (germline): ENHRY, SYGVKD. The CDR3 is 16 residues long. Trimming took off 6 bases at V and 5 bases at J, with 22 bases between the two ends. The CDR3 reads CAISYTTGNSGETQYF. In DNA form, the CDR3 reads TGTGCCATCAGCTACACGACAGGAAACTCCGGGGAGACCCAGTACTTC.

In regard to this clone: This sample also contains other DNA sequences that code for the same CDR3. The J gene is TRBJ1-4, the V gene TRBV11-2; the match to TRBD1 covers 7 bases. The CDR3 loop spans 14 amino acids. The germline gives CDR1 SGHAT, CDR2 FQNNGV. V lost 4 bases, J lost 5 bases, and 4 bases stayed unmatched. The CDR3: CASSSRQGNEKLFF. DNA for the CDR3: TGTGCCAGCAGCTCGCGACAGGGAAATGAAAAACTGTTTTTT.

The genes are TRBV11-3 and TRBJ2-3; 8 bases fit TRBD2. The germline gives CDR1 SGHNT, CDR2 YENEEA. V lost 1 base, J lost 1 base, and 1 base stayed unmatched. The CDR3 sequence is 15 residues long. This CDR3 reads CASSLAGGRTDTQYF. In DNA, the CDR3 is TGTGCCAGCAGCTTAGCGGGAGGGCGCACAGATACGCAGTATTTT.

The chain is built from TRBV7-8 and TRBJ1-2, with TRBD1 matching over 7 bases. The J segment lost 6 bases and the V segment lost 5 bases, leaving 15 bases of the junction unmatched. Germline assignment: CDR1 SGHVS and CDR2 FQNEAQ. This CDR3 region has 16 residues. The CDR3 loop is CASSRDRVQGTNGYTF. The CDR3 DNA reads TGTGCCAGCAGCCGAGACAGGGTTCAAGGCACCAATGGCTACACCTTC.

This chain connects TRBV6-6 to TRBJ1-4, with TRBD1 identical over 7 bases. After removal of 6 bases from V and 5 bases from J, the junction contained 6 bases not matched to a gene. The CDR3 extends over 14 amino acids. Germline V CDR1 and CDR2: MNHNY, SVGAGI (reference sequence). CDR3 in amino acids: CASRTTGNNEKLFF. CDR3 DNA sequence: TGTGCCAGCAGAACGACAGGGAACAATGAAAAACTGTTTTTT.

This clone was found a few times. The chain joins TRBV4-3 to TRBJ2-7; weak D call: TRBD1 (6 bases). Germline V gene data show CDR1 as LGHNA and CDR2 as YSLEER. V was cut by 4 bases and J by 0 bases, with 13 bases left in between. CDR3 length: 15 residues. As DNA, the CDR3 is TGCGCCAGCAGCCGTCTCCGGGACACCTCCTACGAGCAGTACTTC. Amino acid sequence: CASSRLRDTSYEQYF.

V gene TRBV7-9 combines with J gene TRBJ1-2; TRBD1 agrees at 8 bases. The CDR3 has 17 residues. CDR1 is SEHNR and CDR2 is FQNEAQ in the germline V gene (reference sequence). V dropped 4 bases and J dropped 4; count of bases not matched to a gene: 14. The CDR3: CASSSWGQVPPAYGYTF. CDR3 nucleotide sequence: TGTGCCAGCAGCTCGTGGGGACAGGTCCCCCCCGCCTATGGCTACACCTTC.

The gene calls are TRBV2 and TRBJ2-5, with 8 nucleotides matching TRBD2. The J segment lost 5 bases and the V segment lost 7 bases, leaving 6 bases of the junction unmatched. The CDR3 runs to 13 residues. The germline gives CDR1 SNHLY, CDR2 FYNNEI. DNA of the CDR3: TGTGCCAGCAACCGACTAGCGAGGGAGACCCAGTACTTC. Its translation is CASNRLARETQYF.

The genes are TRBV7-8 and TRBJ2-5, with 8 bases aligning to TRBD1. Per germline, CDR1 SGHVS and CDR2 FQNEAQ. The CDR3 consists of 16 residues. J was trimmed by 4 bases and V by 5 bases; bases with no gene match: 12. The CDR3 DNA sequence: TGTGCCAGCAGCAAAAACGACAGGGGTGCTGGAGAGACCCAGTACTTC. It translates to CASSKNDRGAGETQYF.

The V call is TRBV25-1, the J call TRBJ1-6; 7 positions agree with TRBD1. Germline loops: CDR1 MGHDK, CDR2 SYGVNS. The CDR3 spans 15 residues. With 3 bases clipped from V and 6 bases from J, the junction kept 5 bases outside the gene matches. CDR3 protein: CASSDPGTANSPLHF. CDR3 in DNA: TGTGCCAGCAGTGATCCTGGGACAGCTAATTCACCCCTCCACTTT.

This clone was detected only once. The chain links TRBV30 to TRBJ2-1; 10 nucleotides agree with TRBD2. The CDR3 runs 14 residues. Germline lookup yields CDR1 GTSNPN and CDR2 SVGIG (reference sequence). V trimming: 2 bases; J trimming: 9 bases; junction bases outside the gene matches: 7. CDR3 in DNA: TGTGCCTGGAGTCTTGGACTAGCGGCTGGTGAGCAGTTCTTC. It specifies CAWSLGLAAGEQFF.

This rearrangement joins TRBV28 to TRBJ2-3; D unclear. The V end lost 4 bases, the J end lost 1 base, and 9 bases lay between the germline ends. The CDR3 extends over 14 amino acids. The germline CDR1 and CDR2 sequences are MDHEN and SYDVKM. The CDR3 coding sequence is TGTGCCAGCAGTTCCTATGTCGGCACAGATACGCAGTATTTT. Translated, it gives CASSSYVGTDTQYF.

The chain employs TRBV28 and TRBJ2-7, with 13 bases identical to TRBD2. Germline CDR1 is MDHEN and CDR2 is SYDVKM. Losses at the gene ends were 5 bases for V and 9 bases for J; bases not matched to a gene: 7. The CDR3 contains 14 residues. CDR3 in DNA: TGTGCCAGCAGTCGGACTAGCGGGAGTATGGTGCAGTACTTC. Its translation is CASSRTSGSMVQYF.

The chain links TRBV11-2 to TRBJ1-1, with 10 bases matching TRBD1. V lost 5 bases to trimming and J lost 3 bases; unmatched junction nucleotides: 6. Germline CDR1 is SGHAT and CDR2 is FQNNGV. This CDR3 comprises 15 residues. In nucleotides, the CDR3 is TGTGCCAGCAGCCCGGGGACAGGGGTGGACACTGAAGCTTTCTTT. Translation gives CASSPGTGVDTEAFF.

CDR3 region: CASSVAGNVGIRELFF. CDR3 bases: TGTGCCAGCAGCGTAGCAGGGAATGTTGGAATCCGGGAGCTGTTTTTT. The V call is TRBV9, the J call TRBJ2-2; D possibly corresponds to TRBD1 (5 bases). V was trimmed by 0 bases and J by 9 bases, leaving 18 bases between them. The CDR3 is 16 residues long. The germline V gene encodes CDR1 SGDLS and CDR2 YYNGEE.

The chain joins TRBV4-1 to TRBJ2-1; the match to TRBD2 covers 7 bases. The CDR3 spans 16 residues. Germline V gene data show CDR1 as MGHRA and CDR2 as YSYEKL. Germline trimming cut 3 bases from V and 8 bases from J; bases unmatched to any gene: 13. The CDR3 nucleotides read TGCGCCAGCAGCCACATAGCGGGCCCGGAGGGATATGAGCAGTTCTTC. It is translated as CASSHIAGPEGYEQFF.

The chain couples TRBV9 to TRBJ2-1; D unresolved. The CDR3 runs to 14 residues. Trimming took 0 bases from V and 9 from J, leaving 13 bases between them. Germline CDR1 and CDR2: SGDLS and YYNGEE. The CDR3 DNA sequence: TGTGCCAGCAGCGTAGAGACCCGTCCGGGTGAGCAGTTCTTC. As protein: CASSVETRPGEQFF. The full variable domain, in which reference TRBV9 and TRBJ2-1 provide the parts outside the CDR3, is DSGVTQTPKHLITATGQRVTLRCSPRSGDLSVYWYQQSLDQGLQFLIQYYNGEERAKGNILERFSAQQFPDLHSELNLSSLELGDSALYFCASSVETRPGEQFFGPGTRLTVL.

Only a few counts were recorded for this clone. The chain links TRBV6-6 to TRBJ2-3, with TRBD2 as a possible D gene (5 bases). Per the germline V gene, CDR1 is MNHNY and CDR2 is SVGAGI (reference sequence). The germline V and J ends were trimmed by 6 bases and 2 bases, with 15 bases remaining between them. The CDR3 has 15 amino acids. The CDR3 sequence: CASRLQTDYTDTQYF. The CDR3 DNA reads TGTGCCAGCAGGCTACAGACTGACTACACAGATACGCAGTATTTT.

The chain couples TRBV4-3 to TRBJ1-2; TRBD1 agrees at 8 bases. This CDR3 has 14 residues. The junction had 4 bases not matched to a gene; V was cut back by 0 bases and J by 7 bases. The V gene's germline CDR1 is LGHNA and CDR2 YSLEER. The CDR3 sequence is CASSQEDRASGYTF. CDR3 DNA sequence: TGCGCCAGCAGCCAAGAGGACAGGGCGAGTGGCTACACCTTC.